The sequence of this TCR beta chain was determined in a study of shared clonotypes between healthy human individuals. General study findings and limits: Clonotypes shared by all four sorted-subset donors had higher generation probabilities than non-shared clonotypes. Across a handful of donors, naive CD4 shared around 5.1%, naive CD8 around 3.5%, memory CD4 approximately 2.5%, memory CD8 roughly 0.37%.

Remarks on this clone: Its antigen is not identified.

Execution of the assay was at deep level. The repertoire was sequenced with immunoSEQ multiplex PCR; TCRdb's copy has only in-frame clones and lacks some. This table has roughly 2,500,000 clones, more than 85% appearing once. It was into CD45RA+ naive and CD45RA-negative memory subsets that the CD4+ cells were split. The clonotype comes from a man younger than 35 in good health. Some clones in this sample may be carry-over from other donors' samples. The sample consisted of naive CD4+ T cells from PBMCs. Subset defined: CD45RA+ positively selected.

CDR3 DNA: TGTGCCAGCAGCTTAGTACAGGGGCCCTACGAGCAGTACTTC. Residues: CASSLVQGPYEQYF. This chain uses TRBV7-2 with TRBJ2-5; the match to TRBD1 covers 7 bases. The DNA end is a closer match to TRBJ2-7, so the J assignment may be wrong. The germline CDR1 and CDR2 sequences are SGHTA and FQGNSA. There are 14 residues in the CDR3.